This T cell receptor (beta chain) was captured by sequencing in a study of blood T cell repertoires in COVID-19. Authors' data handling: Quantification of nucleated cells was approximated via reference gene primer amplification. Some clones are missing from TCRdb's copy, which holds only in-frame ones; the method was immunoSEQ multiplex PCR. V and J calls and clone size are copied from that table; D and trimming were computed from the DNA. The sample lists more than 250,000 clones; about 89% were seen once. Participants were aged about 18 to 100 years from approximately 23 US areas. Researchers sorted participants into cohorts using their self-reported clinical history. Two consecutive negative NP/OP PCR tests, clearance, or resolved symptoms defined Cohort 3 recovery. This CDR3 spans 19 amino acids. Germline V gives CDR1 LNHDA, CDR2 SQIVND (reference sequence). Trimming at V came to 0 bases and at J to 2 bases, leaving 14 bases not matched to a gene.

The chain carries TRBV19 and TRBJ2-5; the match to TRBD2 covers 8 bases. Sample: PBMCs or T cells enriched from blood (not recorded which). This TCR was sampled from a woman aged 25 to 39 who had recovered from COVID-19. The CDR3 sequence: CASSIEEAGTRIEQETQYF. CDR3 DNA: TGTGCCAGTAGTATAGAGGAGGCCGGGACTAGGATTGAACAAGAGACCCAGTACTTC.